This T cell receptor beta chain was found in a study of blood T cell repertoires in COVID-19. About the research overall: Some COVID-19 samples were acute and others convalescent; all came from the United States, Italy and Spain.

Concerning this clone itself: This CDR3 is also generated by other DNA sequences in the sample.

In terms of age and location, participants ranged from about 18 to 100 years and lived in 24 US areas. Recovery meant two consecutive negative NP/OP PCR tests, professional clearance, or resolved symptoms. Sequencing used immunoSEQ multiplex PCR; TCRdb keeps in-frame clones, though not all of them. Seen here are about 330,000 clones, over 70% observed once, and the top ten hold around 5%. The CDR3 is made up of 13 amino acids. Germline CDR1 and CDR2: SEHNR and FQNEAQ (reference sequence). Trimming took 1 base from V and 0 from J, leaving 3 bases between them. V and J are TRBV7-9 and TRBJ1-2; D gene ambiguous. The sample taken for sequencing was PBMCs or T cells enriched from blood (not recorded which). The source of this sequence is a man aged 25-45 years who had recovered from COVID-19. The chain's CDR3 is CASSLGANYGYTF. Here the CDR3 DNA reads TGTGCCAGCAGCTTAGGAGCTAACTATGGCTACACCTTC.